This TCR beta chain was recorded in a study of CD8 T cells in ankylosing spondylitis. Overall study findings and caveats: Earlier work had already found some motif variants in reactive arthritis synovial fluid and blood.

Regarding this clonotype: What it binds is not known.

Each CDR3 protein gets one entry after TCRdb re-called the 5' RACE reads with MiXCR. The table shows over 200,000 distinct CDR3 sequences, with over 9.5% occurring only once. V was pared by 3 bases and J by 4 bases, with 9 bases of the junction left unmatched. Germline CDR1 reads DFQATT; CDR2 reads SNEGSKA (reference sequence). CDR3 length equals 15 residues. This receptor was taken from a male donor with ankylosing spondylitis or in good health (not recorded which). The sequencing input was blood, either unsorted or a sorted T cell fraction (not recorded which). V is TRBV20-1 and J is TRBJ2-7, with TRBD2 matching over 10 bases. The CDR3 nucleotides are TGCAGTGCTAGTGACTTACTAGCGGGGCATTACGAGCAGTACTTC. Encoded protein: CSASDLLAGHYEQYF.